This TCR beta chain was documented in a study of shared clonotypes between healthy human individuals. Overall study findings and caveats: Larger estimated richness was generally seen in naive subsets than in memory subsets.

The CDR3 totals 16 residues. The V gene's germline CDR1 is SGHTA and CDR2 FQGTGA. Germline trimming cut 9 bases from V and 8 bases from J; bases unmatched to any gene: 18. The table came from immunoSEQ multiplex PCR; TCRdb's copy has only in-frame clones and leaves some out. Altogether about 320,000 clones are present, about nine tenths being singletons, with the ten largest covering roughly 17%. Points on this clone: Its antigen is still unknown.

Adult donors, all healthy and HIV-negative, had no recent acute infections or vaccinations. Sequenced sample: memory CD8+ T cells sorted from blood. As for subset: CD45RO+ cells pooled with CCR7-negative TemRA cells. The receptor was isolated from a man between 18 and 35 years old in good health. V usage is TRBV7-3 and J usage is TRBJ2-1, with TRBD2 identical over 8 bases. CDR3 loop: CASRASGSALSDEQFF. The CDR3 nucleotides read TGTGCCAGTAGGGCTAGCGGGTCAGCACTAAGCGATGAGCAGTTCTTC.